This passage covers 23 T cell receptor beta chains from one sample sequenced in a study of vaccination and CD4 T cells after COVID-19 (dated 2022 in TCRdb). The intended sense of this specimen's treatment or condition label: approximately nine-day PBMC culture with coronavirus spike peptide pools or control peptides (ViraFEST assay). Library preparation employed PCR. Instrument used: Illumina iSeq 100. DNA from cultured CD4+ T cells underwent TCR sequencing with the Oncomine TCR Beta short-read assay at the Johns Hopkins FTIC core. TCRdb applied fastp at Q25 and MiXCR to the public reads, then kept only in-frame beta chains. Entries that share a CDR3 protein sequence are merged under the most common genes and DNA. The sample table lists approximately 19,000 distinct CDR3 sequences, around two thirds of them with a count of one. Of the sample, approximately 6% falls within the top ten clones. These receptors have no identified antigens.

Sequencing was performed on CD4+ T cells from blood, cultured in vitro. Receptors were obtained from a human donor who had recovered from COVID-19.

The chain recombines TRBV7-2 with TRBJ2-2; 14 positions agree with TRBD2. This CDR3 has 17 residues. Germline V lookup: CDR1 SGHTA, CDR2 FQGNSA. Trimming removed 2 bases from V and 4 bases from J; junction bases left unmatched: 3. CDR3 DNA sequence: TGTGCCAGCAGCTTATCAGGGACTAGCGGGAGCACCGGGGAGCTGTTTTTT. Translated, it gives CASSLSGTSGSTGELFF.

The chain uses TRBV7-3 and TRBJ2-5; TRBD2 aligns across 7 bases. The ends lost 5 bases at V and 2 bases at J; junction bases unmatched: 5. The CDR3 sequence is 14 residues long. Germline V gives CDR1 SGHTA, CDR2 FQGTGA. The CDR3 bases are TGTGCCAGCAGCCGATCCGGGGGGCAAGAGACCCAGTACTTC. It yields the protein CASSRSGGQETQYF. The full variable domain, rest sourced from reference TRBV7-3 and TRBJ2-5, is GAGVSQTPSNKVTEKGKYVELRCDPISGHTALYWYRQSLGQGPEFLIYFQGTGAADDSGLPNDRFFAVRPEGSVSTLKIQRTERGDSAVYLCASSRSGGQETQYFGPGTRLLVL.

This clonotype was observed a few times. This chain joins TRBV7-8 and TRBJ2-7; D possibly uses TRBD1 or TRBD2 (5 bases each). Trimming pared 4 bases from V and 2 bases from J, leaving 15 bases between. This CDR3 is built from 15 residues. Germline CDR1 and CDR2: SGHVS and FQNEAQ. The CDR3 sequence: CASSSTKGRAYEQYF. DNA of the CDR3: TGTGCCAGCAGCTCAACCAAGGGGAGAGCCTACGAGCAGTACTTC.

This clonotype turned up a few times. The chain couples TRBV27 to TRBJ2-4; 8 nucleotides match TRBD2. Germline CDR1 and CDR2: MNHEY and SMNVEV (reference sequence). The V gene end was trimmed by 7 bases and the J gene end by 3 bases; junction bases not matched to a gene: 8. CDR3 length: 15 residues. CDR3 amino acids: CASNAGGIGKNIQYF. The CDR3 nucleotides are TGTGCCAGCAACGCGGGAGGTATAGGCAAAAACATTCAGTACTTC.

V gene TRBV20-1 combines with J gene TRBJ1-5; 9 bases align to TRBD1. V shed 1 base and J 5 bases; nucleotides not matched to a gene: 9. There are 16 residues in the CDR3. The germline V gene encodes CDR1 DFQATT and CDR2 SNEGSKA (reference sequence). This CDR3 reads CSARADRGPRHQPQHF. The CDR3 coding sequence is TGCAGTGCTAGAGCGGACAGGGGACCTCGGCATCAGCCCCAGCATTTT.

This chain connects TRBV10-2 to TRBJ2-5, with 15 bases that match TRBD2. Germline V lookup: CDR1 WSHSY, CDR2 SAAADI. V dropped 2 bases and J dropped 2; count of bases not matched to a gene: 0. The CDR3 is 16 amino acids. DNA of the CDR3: TGCGCCAGCAGTGAGGGACTAGCGGGAGGGCAAGAGACCCAGTACTTC. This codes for CASSEGLAGGQETQYF.

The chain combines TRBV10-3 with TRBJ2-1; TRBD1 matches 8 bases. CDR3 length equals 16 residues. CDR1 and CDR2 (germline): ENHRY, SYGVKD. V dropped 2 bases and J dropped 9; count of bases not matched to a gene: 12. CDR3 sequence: CAISEIKTGADGEQFF. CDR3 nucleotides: TGTGCCATCAGTGAGATTAAGACAGGGGCAGATGGTGAGCAGTTCTTC.

The CDR3 region is CASSLRVGGGELMNTEAFF. The CDR3 DNA reads TGTGCCAGCAGTTTGAGGGTTGGGGGGGGGGAACTGATGAACACTGAAGCTTTCTTT. This sequence joins TRBV27 and TRBJ1-1; TRBD1 is a possible D gene (5 bases). Germline V CDR1 and CDR2: MNHEY, SMNVEV (reference sequence). This CDR3 is 19 amino acids long. V lost 3 bases and J 0 bases, leaving 23 bases between the germline ends.

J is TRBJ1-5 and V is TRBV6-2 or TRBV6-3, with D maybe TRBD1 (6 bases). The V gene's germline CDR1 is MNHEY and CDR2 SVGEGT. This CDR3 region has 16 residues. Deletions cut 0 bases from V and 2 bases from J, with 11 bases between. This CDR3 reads CASSYSRGGGNQPQHF. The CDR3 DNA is TGTGCCAGCAGTTACTCGAGAGGGGGAGGCAATCAGCCCCAGCATTTT.

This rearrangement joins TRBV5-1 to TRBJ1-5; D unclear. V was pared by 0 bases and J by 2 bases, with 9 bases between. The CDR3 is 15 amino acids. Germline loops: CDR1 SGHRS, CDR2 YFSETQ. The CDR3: CASSLAPGGNQPQHF. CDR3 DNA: TGCGCCAGCAGCTTGGCCCCTGGGGGCAATCAGCCCCAGCATTTT.

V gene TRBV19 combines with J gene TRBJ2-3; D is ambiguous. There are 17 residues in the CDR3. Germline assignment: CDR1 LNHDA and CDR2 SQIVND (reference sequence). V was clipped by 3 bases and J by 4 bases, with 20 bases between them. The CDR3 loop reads CASSMRGRGRGADTQYF. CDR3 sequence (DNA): TGTGCCAGTAGTATGCGAGGCCGAGGACGCGGAGCAGATACGCAGTATTTT.

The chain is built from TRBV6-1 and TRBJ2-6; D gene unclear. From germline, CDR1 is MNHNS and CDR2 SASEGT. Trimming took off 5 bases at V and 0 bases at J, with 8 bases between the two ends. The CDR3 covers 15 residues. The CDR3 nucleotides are TGTGCCAGCAGTCCGAGACCCTCTGGGGCCAACGTCCTGACTTTC. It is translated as CASSPRPSGANVLTF.

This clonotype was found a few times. CDR3 in amino acids: CAISESRTEAFF. CDR3 nucleotides: TGTGCCATCAGTGAGTCTAGGACTGAAGCTTTCTTT. This chain joins TRBV10-3 and TRBJ1-1; no clear D. Between the trimmed V and J ends, which lost 0 bases and 5 bases, there was a span of 4 bases. CDR3 size: 12 residues. Per the germline V gene, CDR1 is ENHRY and CDR2 is SYGVKD.

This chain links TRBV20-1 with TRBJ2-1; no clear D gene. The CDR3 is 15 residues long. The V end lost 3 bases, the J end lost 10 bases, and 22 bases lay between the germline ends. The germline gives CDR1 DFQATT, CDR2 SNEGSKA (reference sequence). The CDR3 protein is CSASDGQQLPWEQFF. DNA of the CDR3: TGCAGTGCTAGCGATGGGCAGCAGCTACCCTGGGAGCAGTTCTTC.

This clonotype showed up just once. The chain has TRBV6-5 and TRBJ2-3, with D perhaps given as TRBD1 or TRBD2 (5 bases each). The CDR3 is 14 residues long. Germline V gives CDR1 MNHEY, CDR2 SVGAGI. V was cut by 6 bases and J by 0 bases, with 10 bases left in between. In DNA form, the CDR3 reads TGTGCCAGCAGCTACCGGGACAGCACAGATACGCAGTATTTT. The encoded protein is CASSYRDSTDTQYF.

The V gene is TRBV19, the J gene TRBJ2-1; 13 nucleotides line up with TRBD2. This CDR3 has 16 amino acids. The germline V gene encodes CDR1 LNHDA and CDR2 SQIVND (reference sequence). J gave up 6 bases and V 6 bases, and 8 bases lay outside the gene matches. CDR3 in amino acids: CASRVTSGRAGNEQFF. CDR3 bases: TGTGCCAGTAGGGTCACTAGCGGGAGGGCCGGCAATGAGCAGTTCTTC. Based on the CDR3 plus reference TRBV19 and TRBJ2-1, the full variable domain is DGGITQSPKYLFRKEGQNVTLSCEQNLNHDAMYWYRQDPGQGLRLIYYSQIVNDFQKGDIAEGYSVSREKKESFPLTVTSAQKNPTAFYLCASRVTSGRAGNEQFFGPGTRLTVL.

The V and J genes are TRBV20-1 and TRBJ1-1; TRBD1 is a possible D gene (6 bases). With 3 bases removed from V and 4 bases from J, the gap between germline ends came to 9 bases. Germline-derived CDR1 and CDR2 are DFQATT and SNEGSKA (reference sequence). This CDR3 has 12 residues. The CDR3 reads CSASSGATEAFF. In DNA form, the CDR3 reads TGCAGTGCTAGTTCGGGGGCCACTGAAGCTTTCTTT.

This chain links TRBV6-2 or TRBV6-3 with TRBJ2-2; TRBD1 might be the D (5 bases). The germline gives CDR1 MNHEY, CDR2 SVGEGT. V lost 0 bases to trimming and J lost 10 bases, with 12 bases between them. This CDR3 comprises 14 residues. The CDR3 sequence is CASSYSIRGQELFF. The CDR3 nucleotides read TGTGCCAGCAGTTACTCGATTAGGGGCCAGGAGCTGTTTTTT.

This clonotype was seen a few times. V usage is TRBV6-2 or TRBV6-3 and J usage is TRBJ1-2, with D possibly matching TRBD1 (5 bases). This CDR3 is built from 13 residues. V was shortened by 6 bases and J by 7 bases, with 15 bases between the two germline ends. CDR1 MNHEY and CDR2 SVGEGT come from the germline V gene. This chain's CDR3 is CASRWDGRGGYTF. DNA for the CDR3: TGTGCCAGCAGATGGGACGGCCGGGGTGGCTACACCTTC.

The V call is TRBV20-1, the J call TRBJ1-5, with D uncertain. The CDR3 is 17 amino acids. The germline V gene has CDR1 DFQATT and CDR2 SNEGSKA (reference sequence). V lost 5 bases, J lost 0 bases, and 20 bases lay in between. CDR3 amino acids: CSAPQQFGPNSNQPQHF. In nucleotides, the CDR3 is TGCAGTGCTCCCCAGCAATTCGGGCCAAATAGCAATCAGCCCCAGCATTTT.

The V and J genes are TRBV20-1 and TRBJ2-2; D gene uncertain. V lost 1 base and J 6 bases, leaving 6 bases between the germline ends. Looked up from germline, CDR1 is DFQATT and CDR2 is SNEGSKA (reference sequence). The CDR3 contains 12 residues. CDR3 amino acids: CSARGVAGELFF. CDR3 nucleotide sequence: TGCAGTGCTAGAGGGGTAGCCGGGGAGCTGTTTTTT.

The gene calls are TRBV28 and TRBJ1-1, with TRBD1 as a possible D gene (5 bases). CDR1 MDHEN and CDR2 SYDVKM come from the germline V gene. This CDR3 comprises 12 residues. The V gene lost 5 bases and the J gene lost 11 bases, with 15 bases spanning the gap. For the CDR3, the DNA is TGTGCCAGCAGTCTTTCAGGGTTACGGGCTTTCTTT. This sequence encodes CASSLSGLRAFF.

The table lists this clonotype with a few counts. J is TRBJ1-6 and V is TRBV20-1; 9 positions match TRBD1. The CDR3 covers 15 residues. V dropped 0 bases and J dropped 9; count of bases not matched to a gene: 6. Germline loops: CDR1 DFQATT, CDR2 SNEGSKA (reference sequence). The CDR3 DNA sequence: TGCAGTGCTAGAGAACCCGGGACAGGGTTTTCACCCCTCCACTTT. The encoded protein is CSAREPGTGFSPLHF.